This is a list of T cell receptor beta chains from one sample in a study of T cells after yellow fever vaccination. TCRdb fed the 5' RACE reads into MiXCR, producing one record per CDR3 protein. The profile shows 500,000 to 550,000 distinct CDR3 sequences, roughly 22% of them singletons. The sequences come from PBMCs, collected roughly 20 days after the first yellow fever vaccination. The receptors derive from a man in his late teens or twenties who received the YFV17D yellow fever vaccine. Each CDR3 is given with its conserved first and last residue. Fields, in order: clone size, D gene, J gene, V gene, CDR3 protein, CDR3 DNA. D genes are given only for firm matches. A row's size may be missing; if present it is once, few, many or a size class.

abundance: -
d_gene: TRBD2
j_gene: TRBJ2-5
v_gene: TRBV20-1
CDR3aa: CSARVLALETQYF
CDR3nt: TGCAGTGCTAGAGTACTAGCGCTGGAGACCCAGTACTTC

abundance: -
d_gene: -
j_gene: TRBJ2-1
v_gene: TRBV3-1
CDR3aa: CASSPHAADSRFF
CDR3nt: TGTGCCAGCAGCCCCCACGCTGCTGACAGCAGGTTCTTC

abundance: few
d_gene: TRBD1
j_gene: TRBJ1-5
v_gene: TRBV30
CDR3aa: CAWSPGQGNQPQHF
CDR3nt: TGTGCCTGGAGTCCCGGACAGGGCAATCAGCCCCAGCATTTT

abundance: -
d_gene: -
j_gene: TRBJ2-7
v_gene: TRBV7-9
CDR3aa: CASSLGRQSYEQYF
CDR3nt: TGTGCCAGCAGCTTAGGAAGGCAATCCTACGAGCAGTACTTC

abundance: many
d_gene: -
j_gene: TRBJ2-4
v_gene: TRBV11-2
CDR3aa: CASSLDWGGAKNIQYF
CDR3nt: TGTGCCAGCAGCTTAGATTGGGGCGGAGCCAAAAACATTCAGTACTTC

abundance: many
d_gene: -
j_gene: TRBJ1-2
v_gene: TRBV4-3
CDR3aa: CASSQASGQTNYGYTF
CDR3nt: TGCGCCAGCAGCCAAGCCTCTGGACAGACTAACTATGGCTACACCTTC

abundance: -
d_gene: -
j_gene: TRBJ2-5
v_gene: TRBV7-8
CDR3aa: CASSPGGEWETQYF
CDR3nt: TGTGCCAGCAGCCCAGGTGGAGAATGGGAGACCCAGTACTTC

abundance: -
d_gene: TRBD2
j_gene: TRBJ2-3
v_gene: TRBV5-4
CDR3aa: CASSLGGLAGITDTQYF
CDR3nt: TGTGCCAGCAGCTTGGGGGGACTAGCGGGGATCACAGATACGCAGTATTTT

abundance: -
d_gene: -
j_gene: TRBJ2-1
v_gene: TRBV5-6
CDR3aa: CASSFVTSEANEQFF
CDR3nt: TGTGCCAGCAGCTTTGTTACTTCGGAGGCCAATGAGCAGTTCTTC

abundance: many
d_gene: TRBD1
j_gene: TRBJ2-5
v_gene: TRBV9
CDR3aa: CASSVASQGAGETQYF
CDR3nt: TGTGCCAGCAGCGTAGCTTCCCAGGGGGCGGGGGAGACCCAGTACTTC

abundance: few
d_gene: TRBD1
j_gene: TRBJ2-3
v_gene: TRBV29-1
CDR3aa: CSVEDGWGQVSTDTQYF
CDR3nt: TGCAGCGTTGAAGACGGATGGGGACAGGTTAGCACAGATACGCAGTATTTT

abundance: -
d_gene: -
j_gene: TRBJ2-3
v_gene: TRBV7-9
CDR3aa: CASSPVGSYTDTQYF
CDR3nt: TGTGCCAGCAGCCCCGTGGGGAGTTACACAGATACGCAGTATTTT

abundance: -
d_gene: TRBD1
j_gene: TRBJ1-4
v_gene: TRBV15
CDR3aa: CATSRDRGLSEKLFF
CDR3nt: TGTGCCACCAGCAGAGACAGGGGGCTTAGCGAAAAACTGTTTTTT

abundance: -
d_gene: -
j_gene: TRBJ1-5
v_gene: TRBV27
CDR3aa: CASSPGRGRNQPQHF
CDR3nt: TGTGCCAGCAGTCCCGGGAGGGGAAGGAATCAGCCCCAGCATTTT

abundance: -
d_gene: TRBD1
j_gene: TRBJ2-3
v_gene: TRBV13
CDR3aa: CASSSTGTGVDTDTQYF
CDR3nt: TGTGCCAGCAGTTCTACCGGGACAGGGGTGGACACAGATACGCAGTATTTT

abundance: -
d_gene: TRBD1
j_gene: TRBJ2-1
v_gene: TRBV28
CDR3aa: CASSSNDREIYNEQFF
CDR3nt: TGTGCCAGCAGTTCCAACGACAGGGAAATTTACAATGAGCAGTTCTTC

abundance: few
d_gene: TRBD1
j_gene: TRBJ1-1
v_gene: TRBV10-3
CDR3aa: CAINGQAGTEAFF
CDR3nt: TGTGCCATCAATGGACAGGCGGGTACTGAAGCTTTCTTT

abundance: -
d_gene: -
j_gene: TRBJ2-3
v_gene: TRBV19
CDR3aa: CASRTTGIPAYTQYF
CDR3nt: TGTGCCAGTAGAACCACCGGGATACCCGCCTATACGCAGTATTTT

abundance: -
d_gene: -
j_gene: TRBJ1-1
v_gene: TRBV7-9
CDR3aa: CASRRTNKAFF
CDR3nt: TGTGCCAGCAGGAGGACAAACAAAGCTTTCTTT

abundance: few
d_gene: -
j_gene: TRBJ2-2
v_gene: TRBV28
CDR3aa: CASTTGSGELFF
CDR3nt: TGTGCCAGCACCACCGGGTCCGGGGAGCTGTTTTTT

abundance: few
d_gene: -
j_gene: TRBJ2-3
v_gene: TRBV3-1
CDR3aa: CASSRKGGVTGADTQYF
CDR3nt: TGTGCCAGCAGCCGGAAGGGGGGGGTTACCGGGGCAGATACGCAGTATTTT

abundance: -
d_gene: TRBD2
j_gene: TRBJ2-3
v_gene: TRBV5-1
CDR3aa: CASSWRLAGGGDTQYF
CDR3nt: TGCGCCAGCAGCTGGAGACTAGCGGGGGGCGGGGATACGCAGTATTTT

abundance: many
d_gene: TRBD2
j_gene: TRBJ2-5
v_gene: TRBV7-9
CDR3aa: CALGGGQETQYF
CDR3nt: TGTGCCCTGGGCGGGGGTCAAGAGACCCAGTACTTC

abundance: -
d_gene: TRBD2
j_gene: TRBJ2-7
v_gene: TRBV29-1
CDR3aa: CSVESGGYEQYF
CDR3nt: TGCAGCGTTGAAAGCGGGGGGTACGAGCAGTACTTC

abundance: -
d_gene: -
j_gene: TRBJ1-5
v_gene: TRBV19
CDR3aa: CASSILGGGVNQPQHF
CDR3nt: TGTGCCAGTAGTATCCTCGGGGGGGGGGTCAATCAGCCCCAGCATTTT

abundance: few
d_gene: TRBD1
j_gene: TRBJ2-5
v_gene: TRBV20-1
CDR3aa: CSTGQAQETQYF
CDR3nt: TGCAGTACTGGACAGGCCCAAGAGACCCAGTACTTC

abundance: -
d_gene: TRBD1
j_gene: TRBJ2-1
v_gene: TRBV29-1
CDR3aa: CSVEGPDRGFNEQFF
CDR3nt: TGCAGCGTTGAAGGCCCCGACAGGGGATTCAATGAGCAGTTCTTC

abundance: -
d_gene: TRBD2
j_gene: TRBJ2-1
v_gene: TRBV24-1
CDR3aa: CATSDNSGSSYNEQFF
CDR3nt: TGTGCCACCAGTGACAATAGCGGGAGCTCCTACAATGAGCAGTTCTTC

abundance: -
d_gene: -
j_gene: TRBJ1-4
v_gene: TRBV24-1
CDR3aa: CATSDGRAFNEKLFF
CDR3nt: TGTGCCACCAGTGATGGGAGAGCTTTCAATGAAAAACTGTTTTTT

abundance: -
d_gene: -
j_gene: TRBJ2-3
v_gene: TRBV4-1
CDR3aa: CASSRIAASTDTQYF
CDR3nt: TGCGCCAGCAGCCGCATTGCTGCTAGCACAGATACGCAGTATTTT

abundance: few
d_gene: -
j_gene: TRBJ1-3
v_gene: TRBV2
CDR3aa: CASATGLSGNTIYF
CDR3nt: TGTGCCAGCGCAACAGGTCTCTCTGGAAACACCATATATTTT

abundance: once
d_gene: -
j_gene: TRBJ1-5
v_gene: TRBV5-6
CDR3aa: CASSLYRGGQPQHF
CDR3nt: TGTGCCAGCAGCTTGTATCGGGGTGGCCAGCCCCAGCATTTT

abundance: -
d_gene: TRBD2
j_gene: TRBJ2-3
v_gene: TRBV27
CDR3aa: CASSSYRLAGAPDTQYF
CDR3nt: TGTGCCAGCAGTTCCTATCGACTAGCGGGGGCCCCAGATACGCAGTATTTT

abundance: few
d_gene: TRBD2
j_gene: TRBJ2-3
v_gene: TRBV28
CDR3aa: CASLTGLVADTQYF
CDR3nt: TGTGCCAGTTTAACGGGACTAGTTGCAGATACGCAGTATTTT

abundance: -
d_gene: -
j_gene: TRBJ1-1
v_gene: TRBV7-9
CDR3aa: CASSPGAGRNTEAFF
CDR3nt: TGTGCCAGCAGCCCCGGGGCAGGCCGGAACACTGAAGCTTTCTTT

abundance: -
d_gene: -
j_gene: TRBJ2-1
v_gene: TRBV2
CDR3aa: CASSSDRNNEQFF
CDR3nt: TGTGCCAGCAGTTCTGACAGGAATAATGAGCAGTTCTTC

abundance: -
d_gene: -
j_gene: TRBJ2-1
v_gene: TRBV24-1
CDR3aa: CATSDPRDAGNEQFF
CDR3nt: TGTGCCACCAGTGATCCCCGGGACGCAGGCAATGAGCAGTTCTTC

abundance: few
d_gene: -
j_gene: TRBJ2-1
v_gene: TRBV7-6
CDR3aa: CASSPSIGGRSYNEQFF
CDR3nt: TGTGCCAGCAGCCCCTCCATCGGGGGCCGCTCCTACAATGAGCAGTTCTTC

abundance: few
d_gene: TRBD1
j_gene: TRBJ1-1
v_gene: TRBV12-3/TRBV12-4
CDR3aa: CASSPDRVGTEAFF
CDR3nt: TGTGCCAGCAGCCCGGACAGGGTAGGCACTGAAGCTTTCTTT

abundance: few
d_gene: -
j_gene: TRBJ2-1
v_gene: TRBV5-4
CDR3aa: CASSVDVLPQFF
CDR3nt: TGTGCCAGCAGCGTGGACGTCCTCCCGCAGTTCTTC

abundance: few
d_gene: -
j_gene: TRBJ1-2
v_gene: TRBV29-1
CDR3aa: CSVEGSQVYYGYTF
CDR3nt: TGCAGCGTTGAAGGATCGCAGGTTTACTATGGCTACACCTTC

abundance: -
d_gene: TRBD1
j_gene: TRBJ1-4
v_gene: TRBV12-3/TRBV12-4
CDR3aa: CASRPPGQGGEKLFF
CDR3nt: TGTGCCAGCAGACCTCCAGGACAGGGGGGTGAAAAACTGTTTTTT

abundance: -
d_gene: TRBD2
j_gene: TRBJ2-5
v_gene: TRBV5-1
CDR3aa: CASTPSGGQETQYF
CDR3nt: TGCGCCAGCACCCCTAGCGGGGGCCAAGAGACCCAGTACTTC

abundance: -
d_gene: -
j_gene: TRBJ1-6
v_gene: TRBV6-5
CDR3aa: CASSYDGGSSYNSPLHF
CDR3nt: TGTGCCAGCAGTTACGATGGAGGAAGCTCCTATAATTCACCCCTCCACTTT

abundance: many
d_gene: -
j_gene: TRBJ2-5
v_gene: TRBV10-3
CDR3aa: CAISDPPGQETQYF
CDR3nt: TGTGCCATCAGTGATCCCCCAGGACAAGAGACCCAGTACTTC

abundance: -
d_gene: -
j_gene: TRBJ2-1
v_gene: TRBV5-8
CDR3aa: CASSPRWGTFYNEQFF
CDR3nt: TGTGCCAGCAGCCCGAGGTGGGGGACCTTCTACAATGAGCAGTTCTTC

abundance: few
d_gene: TRBD1
j_gene: TRBJ1-5
v_gene: TRBV19
CDR3aa: CASTLRGTGTQPQHF
CDR3nt: TGTGCCAGTACCCTCCGCGGGACAGGCACTCAGCCCCAGCATTTT

abundance: -
d_gene: -
j_gene: TRBJ2-3
v_gene: TRBV5-1
CDR3aa: CASSFWTSLQDTQYF
CDR3nt: TGCGCCAGCAGCTTTTGGACCTCCTTGCAGGATACGCAGTATTTT

abundance: -
d_gene: -
j_gene: TRBJ1-5
v_gene: TRBV20-1
CDR3aa: CSARAGGGGGQPQHF
CDR3nt: TGCAGTGCTAGAGCGGGAGGGGGGGGAGGACAGCCCCAGCATTTT

abundance: -
d_gene: -
j_gene: TRBJ2-2
v_gene: TRBV29-1
CDR3aa: CSVGVGGGTGELFF
CDR3nt: TGCAGCGTTGGAGTCGGGGGCGGCACCGGGGAGCTGTTTTTT

abundance: -
d_gene: -
j_gene: TRBJ2-5
v_gene: TRBV20-1
CDR3aa: CSAGGTQYF
CDR3nt: TGCAGTGCTGGAGGGACCCAGTACTTC

abundance: -
d_gene: -
j_gene: TRBJ2-1
v_gene: TRBV20-1
CDR3aa: CSATPPPYNEQFF
CDR3nt: TGCAGTGCGACCCCACCCCCTTACAATGAGCAGTTCTTC

abundance: few
d_gene: -
j_gene: TRBJ1-4
v_gene: TRBV7-9
CDR3aa: CASSLVGAGDEKLFF
CDR3nt: TGTGCCAGCAGCTTAGTTGGGGCAGGCGATGAAAAACTGTTTTTT

abundance: -
d_gene: TRBD1
j_gene: TRBJ1-2
v_gene: TRBV19
CDR3aa: CASNEGQAVYGYTF
CDR3nt: TGTGCCAGTAACGAGGGACAGGCCGTCTATGGCTACACCTTC

abundance: few
d_gene: -
j_gene: TRBJ2-7
v_gene: TRBV5-4
CDR3aa: CASSSPPGQPYEQYF
CDR3nt: TGTGCCAGCAGCTCCCCCCCGGGGCAGCCCTACGAGCAGTACTTC

abundance: -
d_gene: TRBD2
j_gene: TRBJ2-3
v_gene: TRBV6-1
CDR3aa: CASRLMKRGATDTQYF
CDR3nt: TGTGCCAGCAGACTAATGAAGCGGGGGGCCACAGATACGCAGTATTTT

abundance: few
d_gene: -
j_gene: TRBJ1-2
v_gene: TRBV7-2
CDR3aa: CASSSQYGYTF
CDR3nt: TGTGCCAGCAGCTCTCAATATGGCTACACCTTC

abundance: -
d_gene: -
j_gene: TRBJ2-1
v_gene: TRBV4-1
CDR3aa: CASSHNPGWGVNEQFF
CDR3nt: TGCGCCAGCAGCCACAACCCCGGTTGGGGGGTGAATGAGCAGTTCTTC

abundance: few
d_gene: -
j_gene: TRBJ1-5
v_gene: TRBV9
CDR3aa: CASSVEGGRPQHF
CDR3nt: TGTGCCAGCAGCGTAGAGGGGGGGCGGCCCCAGCATTTT

abundance: -
d_gene: -
j_gene: TRBJ1-6
v_gene: TRBV4-2
CDR3aa: CASSLLGQRNSPLHF
CDR3nt: TGTGCCAGCAGCCTCCTAGGACAGCGTAATTCACCCCTCCACTTT